The entry below describes one T cell receptor beta chain. The table lists this clone with a count of one. Its antigen remains undetermined. Within one base of it there is no much larger clone, and no base qualities were kept. This sample was included in a study of T cell changes during pregnancy in multiple sclerosis (dated 2019 in TCRdb). The study in broad terms: Changes in the T cell repertoire over the course of pregnancy were examined in this study in women with multiple sclerosis.

Inclusive of the bounding cysteine and phenylalanine, the CDR3 is 12 residues long. Just the 36-base CDR3 DNA is kept, in frame starting at base 1. V is shortened by 2 bases, J by 6 bases, and the region joining them spans 8 bases. The germline V gene (reference sequence) yields MNHNY for CDR1 and SVGAGI for CDR2. Preparation of the library involved the immunoSEQ multiplex PCR assay. This is the immuneACCESS table as TCRdb keeps it, with only in-frame sequences that have V and J called. A part of the clones is gone; compared with another copy, unresolved V genes explain less than half, and the rest is unexplained. This sample comprises more than 55,000 clones, approximately 94% of them detected only once. Just over 2.5% of the sample belongs to the ten largest clones.

This material consisted of CD8+ T cells from peripheral blood mononuclear cells, taken after pregnancy. The sequence is built from TRBV6-6 and TRBJ2-7; the D gene remains uncertain. The receptor was isolated from a female donor with multiple sclerosis, enrolled in a pregnancy study. CDR3 sequence: CASSYSPGEQYF. The base sequence is TGTGCCAGCAGTTACAGCCCCGGCGAGCAGTACTTC.